The 27 T cell receptor beta chains given below trace back to one sample, sequenced in a study of blood T cell repertoires in COVID-19. TCRdb keeps only in-frame clones here, not all; method: immunoSEQ multiplex PCR. The data contain 130,000 to 150,000 clones, approximately 80% of them singletons. Sequenced material: peripheral blood. The receptors were gathered from a woman of 80 years or more with acute or convalescent COVID-19.

Concerning this clone: Other nucleotide sequences from this sample produce the same CDR3. CDR3 protein: CASSPDRDTEAFF. The DNA for the CDR3 is TGTGCCAGCTCACCTGACAGGGACACTGAAGCTTTCTTT. V and J are TRBV18 and TRBJ1-1; the match to TRBD1 covers 7 bases. Trimming at V came to 3 bases and at J to 3 bases, leaving 1 base not matched to a gene. The germline V gene encodes CDR1 KGHSH and CDR2 LQKENI. The CDR3 runs to 13 residues.

J is TRBJ1-5 and V is TRBV19; no firm D call. There are 14 residues in the CDR3. V was shortened by 6 bases and J by 2 bases, with 11 bases between the two germline ends. Germline V lookup: CDR1 LNHDA, CDR2 SQIVND (reference sequence). The DNA for the CDR3 is TGTGCCAGTAGGAGGACGAGGGGCAATCAGCCCCAGCATTTT. Amino acids: CASRRTRGNQPQHF.

This clone was seen a handful of times. The rearrangement joins TRBV4-1 to TRBJ1-2, with 10 bases fitting TRBD1. Germline-derived CDR1 and CDR2 are MGHRA and YSYEKL. The CDR3 has 17 amino acids. Germline trimming cut 4 bases from V and 5 bases from J; bases unmatched to any gene: 13. The CDR3 region is CASSPKRGTGVSYGYTF. The CDR3 bases are TGCGCCAGCAGCCCAAAGAGAGGGACAGGGGTGTCGTATGGCTACACCTTC.

In its sample, this clone was seen a few times. This chain connects TRBV19 to TRBJ1-1, with D possibly being TRBD1 (5 bases). V was cut by 7 bases and J by 0 bases, with 15 bases left in between. Germline V gene lookup returns CDR1 LNHDA and CDR2 SQIVND (reference sequence). The CDR3 contains 15 residues. In DNA, the CDR3 is TGTGCCAGTAAAGGGCAGGGAAAGTTGAACACTGAAGCTTTCTTT. This sequence encodes CASKGQGKLNTEAFF.

V is TRBV21-1 and J is TRBJ1-2. TRBV21-1 is a pseudogene segment. This CDR3 comprises 14 residues. DNA for the CDR3: TGTGCCAGCAGCTACCACGGGGGAGGGGATGGCTACACCTTC. It codes for CASSYHGGGDGYTF.

The rearrangement joins TRBV5-1 to TRBJ2-1; 9 positions agree with TRBD2. Germline CDR1 SGHRS, CDR2 YFSETQ. J gave up 6 bases and V 0 bases, and 1 base lay outside the gene matches. This CDR3 region has 14 residues. CDR3 nucleotides: TGCGCCAGCAGCTTGGGACTAGCGGTCAATGAGCAGTTCTTC. Protein sequence: CASSLGLAVNEQFF.

The chain joins TRBV3-1 (or the pseudogene TRBV3-2) to TRBJ1-2; D is perhaps TRBD1 (6 bases). Trimming shortened V by 7 bases and J by 7 bases, and 31 bases separated the two germline ends. CDR1 and CDR2 (germline): LGHDT, YNNKEL (reference sequence). The CDR3 consists of 18 residues. The CDR3 region has the DNA TGTGCCAGCACCACAAGGGTCTGGGCAGGGGAAGACGGGTGTGGCTACACCTTC. Its translation: CASTTRVWAGEDGCGYTF.

V is TRBV9 and J is TRBJ2-7; 7 bases agree with TRBD1. The CDR3 has 15 amino acids. CDR1 and CDR2 from the germline V gene are SGDLS and YYNGEE. J lost 1 base, V lost 4 bases, and 8 bases had no gene match. CDR3: CASSRLGGASYEQYF. The CDR3 nucleotides read TGTGCCAGCAGCAGATTAGGGGGCGCTTCCTACGAGCAGTACTTC.

The J gene is TRBJ2-5, the V gene TRBV12-5, with 8 bases that match TRBD1. CDR1 is LGHNT, CDR2 FRNRAP, per germline. Trimming cost V 5 bases and J 4 bases; bases outside gene matches: 9. This CDR3 region has 15 residues. The CDR3 coding sequence is TGTGCTAGTGGTCCCGACAGGGGTGCCGTAGAGACCCAGTACTTC. Amino acids: CASGPDRGAVETQYF.

This rearrangement joins TRBV24-1 to TRBJ2-2; a possible D gene is TRBD1 (6 bases). The germline CDR1 and CDR2 sequences are KGHDR and SFDVKD. The length of the CDR3 is 14 residues. The ends were cut back, 3 bases at V and 5 bases at J, with 9 bases in the middle. CDR3 bases: TGTGCCACCAGTGATCTACAGGGAACCGGGGAGCTGTTTTTT. Translation gives CATSDLQGTGELFF.

The table lists this clone with a count of one. J is TRBJ2-1 and V is TRBV4-3, with no clear D. Germline V gene data show CDR1 as LGHNA and CDR2 as YSLEER. The CDR3 sequence is 17 residues long. The V end was cut by 0 bases, the J end by 1 base, with 13 bases between. In DNA, the CDR3 is TGCGCCAGCAGCCAAGATGGATACGGGTCGTCCTACAATGAGCAGTTCTTC. Translated, it gives CASSQDGYGSSYNEQFF.

The gene calls are TRBV5-4 and TRBJ1-2, with 10 bases that match TRBD1. The CDR3 consists of 16 residues. After removal of 0 bases from V and 8 bases from J, the junction contained 10 bases not matched to a gene. Germline values: CDR1 SGHNT, CDR2 YYREEE (reference sequence). The CDR3: CASSLAKDRGGGGYTF. The CDR3 DNA is TGTGCCAGCAGCTTGGCCAAGGACAGGGGGGGAGGCGGCTACACCTTC. The variable domain in full, with the rest retrieved from reference TRBV5-4 and TRBJ1-2, is ETGVTQSPTHLIKTRGQQVTLRCSSQSGHNTVSWYQQALGQGPQFIFQYYREEENGRGNFPPRFSGLQFPNYSSELNVNALELDDSALYLCASSLAKDRGGGGYTFGSGTRLTVV.

V is TRBV6-5 and J is TRBJ2-7; 9 nucleotides align to TRBD1. The CDR3 has 15 residues. The junction had 8 bases not matched to a gene; V was cut back by 6 bases and J by 2 bases. CDR1 MNHEY and CDR2 SVGAGI come from the germline V gene. CDR3 in DNA: TGTGCCAGCAGAACTACCGGGACAGGGACCTACGAGCAGTACTTC. Its protein product is CASRTTGTGTYEQYF.

V and J are TRBV5-1 and TRBJ1-3; D not resolved. Trimming pared 1 base from V and 7 bases from J, leaving 12 bases between. The CDR3 is made up of 14 amino acids. Germline V gene sequence: CDR1 SGHRS, CDR2 YFSETQ. This CDR3 is CASSLSFPENTIYF. The CDR3 coding sequence is TGCGCCAGCAGCTTGTCCTTCCCGGAGAACACCATATATTTT.

The J gene is TRBJ1-1, the V gene TRBV12-5; D is uncertain. The CDR3 covers 12 residues. Trimming left V 2 bases short and J 6 bases short, with 7 bases between. CDR1 and CDR2 (germline): LGHNT, FRNRAP. DNA for the CDR3: TGTGCTAGTGGTTTGCCAGTTCCTGAAGCTTTCTTT. This encodes CASGLPVPEAFF.

This chain connects TRBV28 to TRBJ1-1; D is possibly TRBD1 (6 bases). This CDR3 spans 16 amino acids. Germline V CDR1 and CDR2: MDHEN, SYDVKM. V was cut by 2 bases and J by 3 bases, with 16 bases left in between. The CDR3 loop is CASSLRAGRGDTEAFF. For the CDR3, the DNA is TGTGCCAGCAGTTTAAGGGCAGGGAGGGGGGACACTGAAGCTTTCTTT.

The chain carries TRBV19 and TRBJ1-2; 8 bases line up with TRBD1. The V and J ends lost 3 bases and 5 bases, in that order; junction bases with no gene match: 8. The germline V gene has CDR1 LNHDA and CDR2 SQIVND (reference sequence). The CDR3 loop spans 15 amino acids. This chain's CDR3 is CASSMRATGVYGYTF. DNA of the CDR3: TGTGCCAGTAGTATGAGGGCGACAGGGGTTTATGGCTACACCTTC.

This chain links TRBV2 with TRBJ2-3; D may be TRBD1 (6 bases). The germline gives CDR1 SNHLY, CDR2 FYNNEI. The CDR3 contains 13 residues. The V end lost 0 bases, the J end lost 9 bases, and 10 bases lay between the germline ends. For the CDR3, the DNA is TGTGCCAGCAGTGAAGCGGTACAGGGCACGCAGTATTTT. Amino acid sequence: CASSEAVQGTQYF.

The CDR3 nucleotides are TGTGCCAGTAAGGGAACCCGGGGGGGCTCCTACAATGAGCAGTTCTTC. It specifies CASKGTRGGSYNEQFF. The chain couples TRBV19 to TRBJ2-1, with 8 bases identical to TRBD2. CDR3 length: 16 amino acids. The V and J ends lost 7 bases and 0 bases, in that order; junction bases with no gene match: 8. Germline assignment: CDR1 LNHDA and CDR2 SQIVND (reference sequence).

The V gene is TRBV6-5, the J gene TRBJ1-5, with 9 bases lining up with TRBD1. Germline V gene sequence: CDR1 MNHEY, CDR2 SVGAGI. Losses at the gene ends were 6 bases for V and 0 bases for J; bases not matched to a gene: 3. This CDR3 region has 15 residues. This CDR3 is CASRRQGGSNQPQHF. In DNA, the CDR3 is TGTGCCAGCAGGCGACAGGGGGGTAGCAATCAGCCCCAGCATTTT.

This clone was seen a few times. V and J are TRBV6-5 and TRBJ2-7; 8 bases align to TRBD1. CDR1 is MNHEY, CDR2 SVGAGI, per germline. Trimming took 0 bases from V and 0 from J; bases not matched to a gene: 1. The CDR3 consists of 15 residues. For the CDR3, the DNA is TGTGCCAGCAGTTACTCCGGGACAGGCTCCTACGAGCAGTACTTC. This sequence encodes CASSYSGTGSYEQYF.

The table lists this clone with a few counts. This chain connects TRBV6-1 to TRBJ1-5; D is unresolved. The CDR3 is made up of 17 amino acids. The V end was cut by 0 bases, the J end by 1 base, with 13 bases between. Germline values: CDR1 MNHNS, CDR2 SASEGT. This CDR3 is CASSEALHPGSNQPQHF. In nucleotides, the CDR3 is TGTGCCAGCAGTGAAGCGCTTCACCCCGGGAGCAATCAGCCCCAGCATTTT.

The gene calls are TRBV18 and TRBJ1-4, with 9 bases fitting TRBD1. CDR3 length equals 16 residues. The J segment lost 2 bases and the V segment lost 4 bases, leaving 5 bases of the junction unmatched. Germline values: CDR1 KGHSH, CDR2 LQKENI. The CDR3, as DNA: TGTGCCAGCTCACGGGACAGGGTTGGGACTAATGAAAAACTGTTTTTT. This translates into CASSRDRVGTNEKLFF.

The J gene is TRBJ1-4, the V gene TRBV10-3; 8 nucleotides agree with TRBD1. The CDR3 loop spans 15 amino acids. V lost 2 bases to trimming and J lost 5 bases; unmatched junction nucleotides: 4. Looked up from germline, CDR1 is ENHRY and CDR2 is SYGVKD. In DNA, the CDR3 is TGTGCCATCAGTGAGCGGGACAGGCCCAATGAAAAACTGTTTTTT. This codes for CAISERDRPNEKLFF.

The CDR3 coding sequence is TGTGCCAGCAGCTTAGACAGGACACCGTCCCGGCAGTACTTC. Translation gives CASSLDRTPSRQYF. The chain joins TRBV7-2 to TRBJ2-7, with D maybe TRBD1 (5 bases). This CDR3 contains 14 residues. Trimming left V 1 base short and J 9 bases short, with 16 bases between. The germline V gene has CDR1 SGHTA and CDR2 FQGNSA. Based on the CDR3 plus reference TRBV7-2 and TRBJ2-7, the full variable domain is GAGVSQSPSNKVTEKGKDVELRCDPISGHTALYWYRQSLGQGLEFLIYFQGNSAPDKSGLPSDRFSAERTGGSVSTLTIQRTQQEDSAVYLCASSLDRTPSRQYFGPGTRLTVT.

This clone was observed a few times. The chain combines TRBV7-2 with TRBJ2-6, with 8 bases fitting TRBD1. V dropped 6 bases and J dropped 1; count of bases not matched to a gene: 11. This CDR3 contains 18 residues. CDR1 SGHTA and CDR2 FQGNSA come from the germline V gene. CDR3: CASRFGQGLRSGANVLTF. CDR3 sequence (DNA): TGTGCCAGCAGGTTCGGACAGGGTCTACGGTCTGGGGCCAACGTCCTGACTTTC. The whole variable domain, filled in from reference TRBV7-2 and TRBJ2-6, reads GAGVSQSPSNKVTEKGKDVELRCDPISGHTALYWYRQSLGQGLEFLIYFQGNSAPDKSGLPSDRFSAERTGGSVSTLTIQRTQQEDSAVYLCASRFGQGLRSGANVLTFGAGSRLTVL.

This chain links TRBV30 with TRBJ1-1, with D possibly being TRBD1 (5 bases). The V gene lost 4 bases and the J gene lost 5 bases, with 20 bases spanning the gap. Germline V gene lookup returns CDR1 GTSNPN and CDR2 SVGIG (reference sequence). CDR3 length: 15 residues. In DNA, the CDR3 is TGTGCCTGGATCGCCTTAAGGCAGGGTGGGACTGAAGCTTTCTTT. Translated: CAWIALRQGGTEAFF.